The text below deals with one T cell receptor beta chain. The antigen is not known. Some clones are missing from TCRdb's copy, which holds only in-frame ones; the method was immunoSEQ multiplex PCR. Of about 22,000 clones listed, 70% to 90% are singletons. The data were taken from a study of T cells in narcolepsy. Whole-study findings and limits: Same-patient CSF and blood CD4+ T cell clonotypes included HCRT-specific and TRIB2-specific autoreactive ones.

Germline CDR1 and CDR2: SGHNT and YYREEE (reference sequence). CDR3 length equals 15 residues. The V gene lost 4 bases and the J gene lost 0 bases, with 8 bases spanning the gap. This receptor was taken from a human donor in good health. J is TRBJ2-6 and V is TRBV5-4, with a possible D match to TRBD2 (5 bases). Sample: memory (CD45RA-) CD4+ T cells from blood. CDR3 DNA sequence: TGTGCCAGCAGCCGACGGGACTCTGGGGCCAACGTCCTGACTTTC. It specifies CASSRRDSGANVLTF. The variable domain in full, with the rest retrieved from reference TRBV5-4 and TRBJ2-6, is ETGVTQSPTHLIKTRGQQVTLRCSSQSGHNTVSWYQQALGQGPQFIFQYYREEENGRGNFPPRFSGLQFPNYSSELNVNALELDDSALYLCASSRRDSGANVLTFGAGSRLTVL.